This paragraph reports one T cell receptor beta chain. The data were produced by immunoSEQ multiplex PCR, yet TCRdb's version contains in-frame clones alone and is incomplete. The sample holds fewer than 95,000 clones, roughly 90% seen once. The sample belongs to a study of technical replicates of blood from a few donors. The CDR3 runs 11 residues. Germline values: CDR1 SNHLY, CDR2 FYNNEI. V was shortened by 3 bases and J by 6 bases, with 6 bases between the two germline ends. Sequencing was carried out using T cells isolated from PBMCs. This receptor was taken from a human donor in good health. This rearrangement joins TRBV2 to TRBJ2-7, with no clear D. CDR3 in DNA: TGTGCCAGCAGTGATAACTCCGAGCAGTACTTC. It specifies CASSDNSEQYF.